The next 30 T cell receptor beta chains were all read from a single sample in a study of immune evolution from preneoplasia to lung adenocarcinoma. Clones were sequenced by immunoSEQ multiplex PCR, and TCRdb holds only the in-frame ones, with some missing. The sample includes 6,000 to 7,000 clones, about four fifths seen only once; the top ten take over 7.5%. The sequencing input was FFPE adjacent normal lung tissue. Receptors originate from a donor at least 70 years old with lung adenocarcinoma.

The chain employs TRBV11-2 and TRBJ1-2, with 7 bases matching TRBD1. Germline loops: CDR1 SGHAT, CDR2 FQNNGV. V was clipped by 5 bases and J by 4 bases; unmatched bases: 7. This CDR3 has 14 residues. CDR3 in amino acids: CASSIKGTVYGYTF. The CDR3 DNA follows: TGTGCCAGCAGCATCAAGGGGACAGTCTATGGCTACACCTTC.

CDR3 DNA: TGTGCCAGCAGCTTGCTAGCCACCTACAATGAGCAGTTCTTC. This translates into CASSLLATYNEQFF. The chain employs TRBV7-3 and TRBJ2-1; D might be TRBD2 (5 bases). The CDR3 totals 14 residues. Germline V lookup: CDR1 SGHTA, CDR2 FQGTGA. V gave up 3 bases and J gave up 2 bases, with 8 bases separating them.

The chain has TRBV29-1 and TRBJ2-7; D may correspond to TRBD1 or TRBD2 (5 bases each). CDR1 is SQVTM, CDR2 ANQGSEA, per germline. CDR3 length: 11 residues. Trimming removed 4 bases from V and 6 bases from J, with 10 bases in between. The CDR3 reads CSVGSGGEQYF. For the CDR3, the DNA is TGCAGCGTTGGGTCTGGGGGCGAGCAGTACTTC.

This clone was detected a few times. The rearrangement uses TRBV4-2 and TRBJ1-2, with D maybe TRBD1 (5 bases). Germline V CDR1 and CDR2: LGHNA, YNFKEQ. The V end was cut by 4 bases, the J end by 5 bases, with 17 bases between. There are 15 residues in the CDR3. In DNA form, the CDR3 reads TGTGCCAGCAGCCCCGGGTCGGGGGATGAATATGGCTACACCTTC. Its protein is CASSPGSGDEYGYTF.

The V call is TRBV28, the J call TRBJ1-2; D remains unclear. The CDR3 loop spans 13 amino acids. The germline gives CDR1 MDHEN, CDR2 SYDVKM. Trimming removed 5 bases at V and 4 bases at J, with 11 bases between. CDR3: CASSKTGVYGYTF. DNA for the CDR3: TGTGCCAGCAGTAAAACCGGGGTCTATGGCTACACCTTC.

This clone was picked up a small number of times. The V gene is TRBV2, the J gene TRBJ1-5; the D is unclear. The CDR3 has 13 residues. V lost 0 bases, J lost 8 bases, and 8 bases lay in between. The germline V gene has CDR1 SNHLY and CDR2 FYNNEI. In DNA, the CDR3 is TGTGCCAGCAGTGAAGCGGTATTTGAGCCCCAGCATTTT. It specifies CASSEAVFEPQHF.

This clone was detected a few times. This chain's CDR3 is CASSTRQGAWGGYTF. CDR3 DNA sequence: TGTGCCAGCAGCACAAGACAGGGGGCGTGGGGTGGCTACACCTTC. The chain links TRBV9 to TRBJ1-2, with 10 bases aligning to TRBD1. The germline CDR1 and CDR2 sequences are SGDLS and YYNGEE. This CDR3 contains 15 residues. Trimming removed 4 bases from V and 7 bases from J; junction bases left unmatched: 10.

The V and J genes are TRBV7-9 and TRBJ2-5; possible D gene TRBD2, 6 bases. Trimming shortened V by 6 bases and J by 4 bases, and 9 bases separated the two germline ends. This CDR3 is 12 amino acids long. Germline V gives CDR1 SEHNR, CDR2 FQNEAQ (reference sequence). The CDR3 loop is CASSQEGETQYF. CDR3 nucleotides: TGTGCCAGCAGTCAGGAGGGAGAGACCCAGTACTTC.

The chain joins TRBV11-3 to TRBJ2-1; TRBD2 agrees at 8 bases. The CDR3 extends over 16 amino acids. Per germline, CDR1 SGHNT and CDR2 YENEEA. J was trimmed by 4 bases and V by 5 bases; bases with no gene match: 10. Here the CDR3 DNA reads TGTGCCAGCAGCCCGGGACTAGAGGGGATATACAATGAGCAGTTCTTC. Encoded protein: CASSPGLEGIYNEQFF. Complete variable domain (other parts from reference TRBV11-3 and TRBJ2-1): EAGVVQSPRYKIIEKKQPVAFWCNPISGHNTLYWYLQNLGQGPELLIRYENEEAVDDSQLPKDRFSAERLKGVDSTLKIQPAELGDSAVYLCASSPGLEGIYNEQFFGPGTRLTVL.

Of note for this clone: Its ends do not fully match the called genes, so a read error is possible. This sequence joins TRBV4-2 and TRBJ1-2, with D possibly TRBD1 on 5 matching bases. Per the germline V gene, CDR1 is LGHNA and CDR2 is YNFKEQ. The CDR3 contains 13 residues. The DNA for the CDR3 is TGTGCCAGCAGCCACCTTGACAGCTATGGCCACACCTTC. This translates into CASSHLDSYGHTF.

This clone appeared once. The chain recombines TRBV5-4 with TRBJ2-5, with 10 bases identical to TRBD1. J lost 6 bases, V lost 0 bases, and 8 bases had no gene match. CDR1 is SGHNT, CDR2 YYREEE, per germline (reference sequence). CDR3 size: 16 residues. CDR3 nucleotides: TGTGCCAGCAGCTTGGCCCGGACAGGGGGTATGAAGACCCAGTACTTC. This codes for CASSLARTGGMKTQYF.

The rearrangement joins TRBV19 to TRBJ1-1; 9 positions agree with TRBD1. This CDR3 is built from 16 residues. V lost 5 bases and J lost 5; bases outside the gene matches: 12. The germline CDR1 and CDR2 sequences are LNHDA and SQIVND (reference sequence). The CDR3 here is CASSLAGTGKETEAFF. The CDR3 DNA reads TGTGCCAGTAGTTTGGCCGGGACAGGGAAAGAGACTGAAGCTTTCTTT.

V usage is TRBV23-1 and J usage is TRBJ1-1; D unclear. TRBV23-1 is labeled an ORF, and its function is uncertain. Trimming took off 4 bases at V and 1 base at J, with 10 bases between the two ends. The CDR3 loop spans 14 amino acids. CDR3 protein: CASSLGDKNTEAFF. CDR3 in DNA: TGCGCCAGCAGTCTCGGGGATAAGAACACTGAAGCTTTCTTT.

The sample holds a few counts of this clone. The chain combines TRBV4-1 with TRBJ1-1, with D possibly matching TRBD1 (6 bases). V dropped 1 base and J dropped 1 base, with 7 bases sitting between them. This CDR3 comprises 14 residues. Per germline, CDR1 MGHRA and CDR2 YSYEKL. CDR3 sequence: CASSQVGGNTEAFF. CDR3 DNA: TGCGCCAGCAGCCAAGTAGGGGGGAACACTGAAGCTTTCTTT.

The chain uses TRBV5-1 and TRBJ2-5, with D perhaps given as TRBD1 or TRBD2 (5 bases each). The CDR3 has 14 amino acids. Germline V lookup: CDR1 SGHRS, CDR2 YFSETQ. Trimming pared 4 bases from V and 4 bases from J, leaving 14 bases between. CDR3 sequence: CASSLTRGGETQYF. Written as DNA, the CDR3 is TGCGCCAGCAGCCTCACTAGGGGCGGAGAGACCCAGTACTTC.

The chain has TRBV6-4 and TRBJ2-6, with 9 bases that match TRBD1. In germline, CDR1 is MRHNA, CDR2 SNTAGT. This CDR3 is built from 16 residues. The V segment lost 5 bases and the J segment 3 bases; nucleotides outside the gene matches: 5. This CDR3 is CASSPGTGIGANVLTF. The CDR3 nucleotides read TGTGCCAGCAGTCCCGGGACAGGGATTGGGGCCAACGTCCTGACTTTC.

The chain joins TRBV30 to TRBJ2-5; 9 nucleotides line up with TRBD2. This CDR3 has 13 amino acids. Germline V lookup: CDR1 GTSNPN, CDR2 SVGIG (reference sequence). Losses at the gene ends were 4 bases for V and 4 bases for J; bases not matched to a gene: 4. The CDR3: CAWKPRGGETQYF. For the CDR3, the DNA is TGTGCCTGGAAGCCGCGGGGGGGAGAGACCCAGTACTTC.

This chain joins TRBV11-3 and TRBJ2-1; possible D gene TRBD1, 5 bases. V shed 6 bases and J shed 0 bases, with 9 bases lying between them. Germline CDR1 SGHNT, CDR2 YENEEA. The CDR3 totals 14 residues. CDR3 protein: CASRGLPSYNEQFF. The CDR3 bases are TGTGCCAGCAGGGGGCTCCCCTCCTACAATGAGCAGTTCTTC.

This chain uses TRBV14 with TRBJ2-1; 9 positions match TRBD2. CDR1 and CDR2 (germline): SGHDN, FVKESK. The CDR3 has 15 residues. With V trimmed by 1 base and J by 9 bases, 7 bases remained unmatched. CDR3 sequence: CASSQVGGGEGEQFF. The CDR3, as DNA: TGTGCCAGCAGCCAAGTTGGCGGGGGGGAGGGTGAGCAGTTCTTC.

The CDR3 protein is CASTNSRDGEAFF. CDR3 bases: TGTGCCAGCACCAACTCCCGCGATGGAGAAGCTTTCTTT. This chain joins TRBV9 and TRBJ1-1; D uncertain. The CDR3 length is 13 residues. V lost 6 bases and J lost 8, with 17 bases in between. Germline CDR1 reads SGDLS; CDR2 reads YYNGEE.

The chain couples TRBV28 to TRBJ1-1; tentative D call: TRBD1 (6 bases). V gave up 8 bases and J gave up 5 bases, with 15 bases separating them. Germline V lookup: CDR1 MDHEN, CDR2 SYDVKM. This CDR3 is 13 amino acids long. The CDR3 sequence is CASVRQAGTEAFF. CDR3 nucleotide sequence: TGTGCCAGCGTAAGACAGGCGGGGACTGAAGCTTTCTTT. The full variable domain, its missing parts supplied by reference TRBV28 and TRBJ1-1, is DVKVTQSSRYLVKRTGEKVFLECVQDMDHENMFWYRQDPGLGLRLIYFSYDVKMKEKGDIPEGYSVSREKKERFSLILESASTNQTSMYLCASVRQAGTEAFFGQGTRLTVV.

As for this clone: The junction departs from the called germline gene at one end, perhaps through a read error. The rearrangement joins TRBV6-5 to TRBJ1-5, with D possibly matching TRBD1 (6 bases). Germline CDR1 reads MNHEY; CDR2 reads SVGAGI. This CDR3 has 13 residues. The CDR3 DNA sequence: TGTGCCACCTCCGACAGGTCCAATCGGCCCCAGCATTTT. Translation gives CATSDRSNRPQHF.

This clone turned up a few times. V usage is TRBV7-6 and J usage is TRBJ2-1, with TRBD2 as a possible D gene (5 bases). Germline CDR1 and CDR2: SGHVS and FNYEAQ. The CDR3 has 14 residues. V was pared by 1 base and J by 8 bases, with 12 bases between. The CDR3 reads CASSLVLEEDEQFF. In DNA form, the CDR3 reads TGTGCCAGCAGCTTAGTGCTGGAGGAGGATGAGCAGTTCTTC.

CDR3 nucleotides: TGTGCCAGCAGCTTCACGGTCTCCTACGAGCAGTACTTC. It is translated as CASSFTVSYEQYF. The J gene is TRBJ2-7, the V gene TRBV11-2; D not resolved. The CDR3 is made up of 13 amino acids. Germline CDR1 and CDR2: SGHAT and FQNNGV. V was trimmed by 3 bases and J by 0 bases, leaving 6 bases between them.

V and J are TRBV15 and TRBJ2-5, with 9 bases matching TRBD1. CDR3 length: 17 amino acids. V was pared by 1 base and J by 0 bases, with 6 bases of the junction left unmatched. In germline, CDR1 is LNHNV, CDR2 YYDKDF (reference sequence). The CDR3 DNA reads TGTGCCACCAGCAGAGTGGGACAGGGCATATACCAAGAGACCCAGTACTTC. This translates into CATSRVGQGIYQETQYF.

The rearrangement uses TRBV5-1 and TRBJ2-5, with D hard to call. CDR3 length: 13 residues. Germline loops: CDR1 SGHRS, CDR2 YFSETQ. Trimming took 5 bases from V and 5 from J, leaving 13 bases between them. In DNA, the CDR3 is TGCGCCAGCAGGTCGCGAGCTCAGGAGACCCAGTACTTC. It codes for CASRSRAQETQYF.

In its sample, this clone ranks as medium-sized (0.01 to 0.1%). V gene TRBV5-1 combines with J gene TRBJ2-5, with 13 bases identical to TRBD2. The CDR3 loop spans 16 amino acids. CDR1 is SGHRS, CDR2 YFSETQ, per germline. V was pared by 4 bases and J by 2 bases, with 5 bases of the junction left unmatched. CDR3 region: CASSPGTSGVQETQYF. CDR3 nucleotide sequence: TGCGCCAGCAGCCCCGGGACTAGCGGGGTACAAGAGACCCAGTACTTC.

J is TRBJ2-7 and V is TRBV29-1, with D perhaps TRBD1 (6 bases). In germline, CDR1 is SQVTM, CDR2 ANQGSEA. The CDR3 runs 14 residues. V was clipped by 2 bases and J by 7 bases, with 18 bases between them. CDR3: CSVERLQGQGEQYF. In DNA, the CDR3 is TGCAGCGTTGAAAGATTACAGGGTCAGGGGGAGCAGTACTTC.

This chain links TRBV27 with TRBJ1-5; the D is unclear. The CDR3 spans 13 residues. Trimming took off 0 bases at V and 6 bases at J, with 6 bases between the two ends. Germline V gene lookup returns CDR1 MNHEY and CDR2 SMNVEV (reference sequence). In DNA form, the CDR3 reads TGTGCCAGCAGTTTATCCCAGGTTCAGCCCCAGCATTTT. It translates to CASSLSQVQPQHF.

The V and J genes are TRBV7-8 and TRBJ2-1; TRBD1 might be the D (6 bases). In germline, CDR1 is SGHVS, CDR2 FQNEAQ. V lost 0 bases, J lost 10 bases, and 19 bases lay in between. This CDR3 spans 16 amino acids. The CDR3 region is CASSLASLFKGTEQFF. The CDR3 DNA reads TGTGCCAGCAGCTTAGCGAGTTTATTTAAGGGGACAGAGCAGTTCTTC.